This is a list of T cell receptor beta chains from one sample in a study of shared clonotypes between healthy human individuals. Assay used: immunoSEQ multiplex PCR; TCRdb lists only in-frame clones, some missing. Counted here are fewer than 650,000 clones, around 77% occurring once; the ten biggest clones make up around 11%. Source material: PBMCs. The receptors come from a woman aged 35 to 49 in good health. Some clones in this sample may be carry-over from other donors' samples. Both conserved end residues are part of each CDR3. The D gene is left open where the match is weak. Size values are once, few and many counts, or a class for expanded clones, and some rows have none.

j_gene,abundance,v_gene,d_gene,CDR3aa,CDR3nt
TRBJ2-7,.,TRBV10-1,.,CASSVRRDAEQYF,TGCGCCAGCAGTGTTCGCAGGGATGCCGAGCAGTACTTC
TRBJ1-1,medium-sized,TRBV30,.,CAWGAVAEAFF,TGTGCCTGGGGGGCTGTGGCTGAAGCTTTCTTT
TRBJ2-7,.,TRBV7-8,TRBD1,CASSPLTGGAYEQYF,TGTGCCAGCAGCCCCCTAACAGGGGGAGCCTACGAGCAGTACTTC
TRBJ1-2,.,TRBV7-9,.,CASSLRDGGYGYTF,TGTGCCAGCAGCTTACGGGACGGGGGCTATGGCTACACCTTC
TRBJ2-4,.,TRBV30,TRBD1,CAWRGQGGHIQYF,TGTGCCTGGAGGGGACAGGGGGGACACATTCAGTACTTC
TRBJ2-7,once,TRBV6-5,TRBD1,CAVGQGVEQYF,TGTGCCGTTGGACAGGGAGTCGAGCAGTACTTC
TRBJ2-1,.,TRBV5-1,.,CASSLHRTYSYNEQFF,TGCGCCAGCAGCTTGCATCGGACATACTCCTACAATGAGCAGTTCTTC
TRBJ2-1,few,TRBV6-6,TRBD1,CASTPGTGPDEQFF,TGTGCCAGCACTCCAGGGACAGGGCCCGATGAGCAGTTCTTC
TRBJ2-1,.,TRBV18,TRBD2,CASSELAGDFSYNEQFF,TGTGCCAGCTCAGAGCTAGCGGGAGACTTCTCCTACAATGAGCAGTTCTTC
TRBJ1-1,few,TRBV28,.,CASSFNTEAFF,TGTGCCAGCAGTTTCAACACTGAAGCTTTCTTT
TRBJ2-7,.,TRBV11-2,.,CASSRQMTLTYEQYF,TGTGCCAGCAGCCGACAAATGACACTTACCTACGAGCAGTACTTC
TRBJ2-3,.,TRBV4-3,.,CASSQEFLGGRGGGDTQYF,TGCGCCAGCAGCCAAGAGTTCCTCGGGGGGAGAGGGGGAGGAGATACGCAGTATTTT
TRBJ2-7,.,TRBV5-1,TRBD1,CASSGMDRVYEQYF,TGCGCCAGCAGTGGCATGGACAGGGTTTACGAGCAGTACTTC
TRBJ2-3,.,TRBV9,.,CASSVALESRVEQYF,TGTGCCAGCAGCGTAGCTTTGGAGTCACGGGTCGAGCAGTATTTT
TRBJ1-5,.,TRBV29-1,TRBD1,CSVGQGGSNQPQHF,TGCAGCGTTGGACAGGGGGGGAGCAATCAGCCCCAGCATTTT
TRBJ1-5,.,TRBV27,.,CASSLRSGQGSNQPQHF,TGTGCCAGCAGCCTACGTTCGGGTCAGGGTAGCAATCAGCCCCAGCATTTT
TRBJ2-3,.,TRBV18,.,CASSPPSVKDTQYF,TGTGCCAGCTCACCACCGTCCGTCAAAGATACGCAGTATTTT
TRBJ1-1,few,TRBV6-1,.,CASGYGGNTEAFF,TGTGCCAGCGGCTACGGGGGGAACACTGAAGCTTTCTTT
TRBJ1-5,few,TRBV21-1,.,CASSSRPPGDQPQHF,TGTGCCAGCAGCAGCAGGCCCCCTGGGGATCAGCCCCAGCATTTT
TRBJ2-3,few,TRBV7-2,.,CASGGATDTQYF,TGTGCCAGCGGGGGTGCCACAGATACGCAGTATTTT
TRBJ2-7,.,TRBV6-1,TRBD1,CASSPGQGTYEQYF,TGTGCCAGCAGCCCGGGACAGGGGACCTACGAGCAGTACTTC
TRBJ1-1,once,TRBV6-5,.,CASSYTKDTEAFF,TGTGCCAGCAGTTACACGAAGGACACTGAAGCTTTCTTT
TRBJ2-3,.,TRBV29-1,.,CSAWADTQYF,TGCAGCGCGTGGGCAGATACGCAGTATTTT
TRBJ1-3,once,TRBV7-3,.,CASSQDSTSGNTIYF,TGTGCCAGCAGTCAGGACAGTACGTCTGGAAACACCATATATTTT
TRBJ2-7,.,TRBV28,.,CATIGIGYYEQYF,TGTGCCACCATCGGCATTGGGTATTACGAGCAGTACTTC
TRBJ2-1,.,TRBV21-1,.,CASREAGVDEQFF,TGTGCCAGCAGAGAGGCAGGGGTGGATGAGCAGTTCTTC
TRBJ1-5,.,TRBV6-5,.,CASKGGGEGNQPQHF,TGTGCCAGCAAGGGAGGGGGGGAAGGTAATCAGCCCCAGCATTTT
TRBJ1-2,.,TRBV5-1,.,CASRRGVGYGYTF,TGCGCCAGCAGGCGGGGTGTAGGATATGGCTACACCTTC
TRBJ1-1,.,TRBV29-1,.,CSVGKTDTEAFF,TGCAGCGTGGGCAAGACGGACACTGAAGCTTTCTTT
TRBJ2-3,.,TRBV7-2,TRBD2,CASSPRFLREEPDTQYF,TGTGCCAGCTCCCCTAGGTTTCTGCGGGAGGAACCAGATACGCAGTATTTT
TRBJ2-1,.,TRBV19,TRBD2,CASSPTSHEGAEQFF,TGTGCCAGTAGCCCGACTAGCCACGAAGGCGCTGAGCAGTTCTTC
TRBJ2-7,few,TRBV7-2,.,CASGLSAISRFEQYF,TGTGCCAGCGGCCTTAGCGCCATCTCCCGGTTTGAGCAGTACTTC
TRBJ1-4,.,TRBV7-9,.,CASRREDEKLFF,TGTGCCAGCAGACGGGAGGATGAAAAACTGTTTTTT
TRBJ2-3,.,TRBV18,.,CASSPYSTDTQYF,TGTGCCAGCTCACCCTATAGCACAGATACGCAGTATTTT